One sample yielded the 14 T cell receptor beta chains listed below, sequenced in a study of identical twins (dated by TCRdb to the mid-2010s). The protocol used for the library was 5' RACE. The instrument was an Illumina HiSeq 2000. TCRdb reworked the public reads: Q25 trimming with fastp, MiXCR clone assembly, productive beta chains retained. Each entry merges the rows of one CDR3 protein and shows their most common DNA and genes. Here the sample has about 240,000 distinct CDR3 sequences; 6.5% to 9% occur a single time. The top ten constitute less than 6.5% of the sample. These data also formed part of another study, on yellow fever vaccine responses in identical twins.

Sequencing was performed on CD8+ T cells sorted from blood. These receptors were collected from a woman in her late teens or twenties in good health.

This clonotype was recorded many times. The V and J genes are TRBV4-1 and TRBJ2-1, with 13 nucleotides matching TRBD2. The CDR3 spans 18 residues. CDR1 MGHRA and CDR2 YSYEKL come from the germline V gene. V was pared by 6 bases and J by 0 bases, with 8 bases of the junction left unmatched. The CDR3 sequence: CASRQLAGGLHSYNEQFF. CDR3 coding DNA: TGCGCCAGCAGGCAACTAGCGGGAGGGCTTCACTCCTACAATGAGCAGTTCTTC.

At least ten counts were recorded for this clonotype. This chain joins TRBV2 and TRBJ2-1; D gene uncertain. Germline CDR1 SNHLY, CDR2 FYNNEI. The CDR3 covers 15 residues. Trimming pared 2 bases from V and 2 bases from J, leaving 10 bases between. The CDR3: CASSESHDPYNEQFF. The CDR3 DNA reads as TGTGCCAGCAGTGAATCTCATGATCCCTACAATGAGCAGTTCTTC. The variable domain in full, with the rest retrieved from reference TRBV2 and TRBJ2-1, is EPEVTQTPSHQVTQMGQEVILRCVPISNHLYFYWYRQILGQKVEFLVSFYNNEISEKSEIFDDQFSVERPDGSNFTLKIRSTKLEDSAMYFCASSESHDPYNEQFFGPGTRLTVL.

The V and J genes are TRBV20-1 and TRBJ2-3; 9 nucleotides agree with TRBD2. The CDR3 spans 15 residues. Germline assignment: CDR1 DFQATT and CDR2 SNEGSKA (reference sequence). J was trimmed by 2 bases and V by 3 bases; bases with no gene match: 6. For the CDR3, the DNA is TGCAGTGCTAGCCATCTAGCGGGATACACAGATACGCAGTATTTT. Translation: CSASHLAGYTDTQYF.

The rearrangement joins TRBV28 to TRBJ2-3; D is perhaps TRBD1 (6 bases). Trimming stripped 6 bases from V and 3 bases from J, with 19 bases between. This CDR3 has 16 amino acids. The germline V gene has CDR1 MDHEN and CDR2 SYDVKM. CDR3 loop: CASSSQRKQGTDTQYF. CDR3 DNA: TGTGCCAGCAGCTCCCAGCGGAAACAGGGAACAGATACGCAGTATTTT.

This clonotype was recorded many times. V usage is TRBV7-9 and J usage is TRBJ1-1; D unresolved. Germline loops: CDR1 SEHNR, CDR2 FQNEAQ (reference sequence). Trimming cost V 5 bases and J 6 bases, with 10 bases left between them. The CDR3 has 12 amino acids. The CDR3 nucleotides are TGTGCCAGCAGCACCTCAAACCCTGAAGCTTTCTTT. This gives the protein CASSTSNPEAFF.

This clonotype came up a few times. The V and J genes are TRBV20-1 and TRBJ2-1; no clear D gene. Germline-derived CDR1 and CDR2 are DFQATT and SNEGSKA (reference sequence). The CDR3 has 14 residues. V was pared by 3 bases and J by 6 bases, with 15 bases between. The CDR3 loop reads CSARSIVTINEQFF. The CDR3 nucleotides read TGCAGTGCTAGGTCCATAGTCACGATCAATGAGCAGTTCTTC.

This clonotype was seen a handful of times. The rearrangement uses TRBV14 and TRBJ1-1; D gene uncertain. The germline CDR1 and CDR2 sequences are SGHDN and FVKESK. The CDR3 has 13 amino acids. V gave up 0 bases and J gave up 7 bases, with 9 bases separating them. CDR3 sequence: CASSQDRDSEAFF. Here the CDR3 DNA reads TGTGCCAGCAGCCAAGATCGCGATAGTGAAGCTTTCTTT. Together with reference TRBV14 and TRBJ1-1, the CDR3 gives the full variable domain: EAGVTQFPSHSVIEKGQTVTLRCDPISGHDNLYWYRRVMGKEIKFLLHFVKESKQDESGMPNNRFLAERTGGTYSTLKVQPAELEDSGVYFCASSQDRDSEAFFGQGTRLTVV.

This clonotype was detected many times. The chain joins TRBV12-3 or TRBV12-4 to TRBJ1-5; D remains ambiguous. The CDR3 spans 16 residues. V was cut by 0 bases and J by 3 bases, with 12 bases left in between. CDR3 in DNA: TGTGCCAGCAGTTTAGCTCCCGGGCTGGACAATCAGCCCCAGCATTTT. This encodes CASSLAPGLDNQPQHF.

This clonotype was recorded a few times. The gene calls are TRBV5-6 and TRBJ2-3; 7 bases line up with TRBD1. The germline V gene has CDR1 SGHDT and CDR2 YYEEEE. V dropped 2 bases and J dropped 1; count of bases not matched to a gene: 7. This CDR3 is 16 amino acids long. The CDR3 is CASSFSTGDRTDTQYF. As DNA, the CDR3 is TGTGCCAGCAGCTTTTCTACAGGGGATCGCACAGATACGCAGTATTTT.

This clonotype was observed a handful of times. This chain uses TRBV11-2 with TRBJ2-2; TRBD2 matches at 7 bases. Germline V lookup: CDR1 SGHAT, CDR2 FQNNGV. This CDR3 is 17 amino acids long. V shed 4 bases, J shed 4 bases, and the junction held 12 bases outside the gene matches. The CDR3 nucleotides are TGTGCCAGCAGCTGGGGGGGTGGGGCTGGGTCCACCGGGGAGCTGTTTTTT. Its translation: CASSWGGGAGSTGELFF.

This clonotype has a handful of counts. The CDR3 here is CASSLASGTDTGELFF. As DNA, the CDR3 is TGTGCCAGCAGCTTGGCTAGCGGAACCGACACCGGGGAGCTGTTTTTT. The V and J genes are TRBV7-6 and TRBJ2-2; the match to TRBD2 covers 7 bases. V gave up 3 bases and J gave up 3 bases; unmatched junction bases: 7. The CDR3 totals 16 residues. In germline, CDR1 is SGHVS, CDR2 FNYEAQ.

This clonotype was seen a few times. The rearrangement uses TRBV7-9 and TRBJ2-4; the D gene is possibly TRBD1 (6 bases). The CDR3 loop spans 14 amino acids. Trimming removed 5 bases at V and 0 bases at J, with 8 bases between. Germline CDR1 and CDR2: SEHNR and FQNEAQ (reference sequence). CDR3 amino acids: CASSTDRAKNIQYF. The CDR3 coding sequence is TGTGCCAGCAGCACGGACAGAGCCAAAAACATTCAGTACTTC.

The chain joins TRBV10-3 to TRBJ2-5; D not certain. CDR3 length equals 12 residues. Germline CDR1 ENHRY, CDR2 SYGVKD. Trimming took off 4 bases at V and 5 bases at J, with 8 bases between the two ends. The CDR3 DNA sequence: TGTGCCATCAGTGCTGCAGCCGAGACCCAGTACTTC. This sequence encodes CAISAAAETQYF.

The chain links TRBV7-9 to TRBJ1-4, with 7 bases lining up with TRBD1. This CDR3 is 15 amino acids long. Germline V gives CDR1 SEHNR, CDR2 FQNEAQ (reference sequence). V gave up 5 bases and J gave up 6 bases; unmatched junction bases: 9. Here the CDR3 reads CASSATGRVDEKLFF. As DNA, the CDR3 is TGTGCCAGCAGCGCGACAGGGCGTGTGGATGAAAAACTGTTTTTT.